The 3 T cell receptor beta chains below come from one sample, sequenced in a study of blood T cells in healthy people across ages. Combining a sample-barcoded 5' primer with a J-beta primer mix, a second PCR ran for roughly 6 to 12 cycles. TCRdb re-derived calls from the 5' RACE reads in MiXCR, one entry per CDR3 protein. The sample contains 650,000 to 950,000 distinct CDR3 sequences, 40% to 50% of which appear only once. Sequencing used blood. The receptors derive from a man between 60 and 75 years old in good health.

The table lists this clonotype with many counts. The chain has TRBV18 and TRBJ2-5; 8 bases line up with TRBD2. Germline CDR1 is KGHSH and CDR2 is LQKENI. Unmatched junction bases numbered 5, after V lost 0 bases and J lost 2 bases. There are 16 residues in the CDR3. The CDR3 nucleotides are TGTGCCAGCTCACCACCGGGGGGGACTAGACAAGAGACCCAGTACTTC. It codes for CASSPPGGTRQETQYF.

In its sample, this clonotype was seen a few times. The chain recombines TRBV7-2 with TRBJ2-1, with D tentatively TRBD1 (5 bases). V was shortened by 1 base and J by 5 bases, with 6 bases between the two germline ends. CDR1 is SGHTA, CDR2 FQGNSA, per germline. This CDR3 is 13 amino acids long. CDR3: CASSLVRDNEQFF. The CDR3 region has the DNA TGTGCCAGCAGCTTAGTCAGGGACAATGAGCAGTTCTTC.

In its sample, this clonotype was seen many times. This rearrangement joins TRBV12-3 or TRBV12-4 to TRBJ2-4; TRBD2 matches 8 bases. V was pared by 6 bases and J by 8 bases, with 15 bases of the junction left unmatched. The CDR3 contains 16 residues. Here the CDR3 reads CASSVTPGGVRYIQYF. For the CDR3, the DNA is TGTGCCAGCAGCGTTACCCCGGGGGGGGTACGGTACATTCAGTACTTC.